This note documents a single TCR beta chain sequence. This specimen belongs to a study of beta chain features in type 1 diabetes. Germline CDR1 and CDR2: SGHDN and FVKESK. The CDR3 consists of 13 residues. The ends were cut back, 4 bases at V and 5 bases at J, with 11 bases in the middle. Sorting with CD45RO/CCR7/CD25/CD127/CD95/CD27 yielded naive, central memory, regulatory and stem-like memory CD4+ cells. The sequenced template was cDNA made from the entire isolated RNA. Clones were read by immunoSEQ multiplex PCR, and TCRdb kept only the in-frame ones, dropping some. The sample lists 35,000 or so clones; roughly 64% were seen once.

The sequenced material came from Tregs from blood. This TCR was sampled from a woman between 25 and 40 years old in good health. This chain uses TRBV14 with TRBJ1-2; D not resolved. This chain's CDR3 is CASSRALFYGYTF. Written as DNA, the CDR3 is TGTGCCAGCAGCCGGGCCCTTTTTTATGGCTACACCTTC.